The T cell receptor (beta chain) under discussion was sequenced for a study of blood T cell repertoires in COVID-19. Measured with immunoSEQ multiplex PCR; TCRdb has only the in-frame clones, and not every one. The sample has hundreds of thousands of clones, 90% seen once; the top ten hold approximately 1.5%. V shed 11 bases and J 4 bases; nucleotides not matched to a gene: 7. There are 12 residues in the CDR3. Germline CDR1 reads SEHNR; CDR2 reads FQNEAQ (reference sequence). The chain has TRBV7-9 and TRBJ2-7, with 8 nucleotides matching TRBD1. Sequenced input: PBMCs or T cells enriched from blood (not recorded which). The TCR was taken from a woman aged 18 to 35 with acute COVID-19. The DNA of the CDR3 is TGTGCCTCAGGGGGCACCCGTTACGAGCAGTACTTC. This encodes CASGGTRYEQYF.